This TCR beta chain was observed in a study of shared clonotypes between healthy human individuals. Overall study results and limits: The generation probabilities recorded for non-shared clonotypes fell below those of clonotypes shared by all four donors. Approximately 4.6% of naive CD4 clonotypes were common to a handful of donors. Memory subsets had estimated richness that was generally smaller than that of naive subsets.

To note about this clone: Its antigen is still unknown.

Germline V gene sequence: CDR1 MNHEY, CDR2 SVGAGI. The CDR3 is 15 residues long. V shed 2 bases, J shed 5 bases, and the junction held 6 bases outside the gene matches. Every immunoSEQ plate was one replicate of a subset's evenly spread DNA. The assay was immunoSEQ multiplex PCR, and TCRdb's table has in-frame clones only and misses some. The data hold about 1,500,000 clones, with roughly 95% observed a single time. The sequencing input was naive CD4+ T cells sorted from blood. As to subset: CD45RA+ positively selected. This sequence originates from a man aged 30 to 39 in good health. V and J are TRBV6-5 and TRBJ2-1; the match to TRBD2 covers 7 bases. The chain's CDR3 is CASSYVSSGHNEQFF. As DNA, the CDR3 is TGTGCCAGCAGTTACGTCTCTAGCGGTCACAATGAGCAGTTCTTC.